This is a list of T cell receptor beta chains from one sample in a study of CD8 T cells in ankylosing spondylitis. TCRdb fed the 5' RACE reads into MiXCR, producing one record per CDR3 protein. The table records roughly 370,000 distinct CDR3 sequences, about a fifth of them present only once. The material sequenced was blood, either unsorted or a sorted T cell fraction (not recorded which). These receptors were obtained from a male donor with ankylosing spondylitis. CDR3s include the opening cysteine and the closing phenylalanine or tryptophan. Each record gives: V gene, CDR3 length, J gene, CDR3 protein.

V: TRBV27
length: 18
J: TRBJ2-2
CDR3: CASRRSLAGGPGTGELFF

V: TRBV7-2
length: 15
J: TRBJ2-7
CDR3: CASSFSGSPTYEQYF

V: TRBV9
length: 13
J: TRBJ1-1
CDR3: CASSVVPNTEAFF

V: TRBV28
length: 15
J: TRBJ2-7
CDR3: CASSSPDRKIYEQYF

V: TRBV5-1
length: 16
J: TRBJ2-1
CDR3: CASSLWGGVSYNEQFF

V: TRBV5-1
length: 15
J: TRBJ2-6
CDR3: CASSLLQSGANVLTF

V: TRBV18
length: 16
J: TRBJ2-2
CDR3: CASSPIGAANTGELFF

V: TRBV20-1
length: 14
J: TRBJ2-5
CDR3: CSARKLAVQETQYF

V: TRBV20-1
length: 11
J: TRBJ2-1
CDR3: CSVRDYNEQFF

V: TRBV10-3
length: 15
J: TRBJ2-3
CDR3: CAISEETGHTDTQYF

V: TRBV12-5
length: 15
J: TRBJ2-2
CDR3: CASGKTGTTTGELFF

V: TRBV15
length: 18
J: TRBJ2-7
CDR3: CATSRVGTGGLLPYEQYF